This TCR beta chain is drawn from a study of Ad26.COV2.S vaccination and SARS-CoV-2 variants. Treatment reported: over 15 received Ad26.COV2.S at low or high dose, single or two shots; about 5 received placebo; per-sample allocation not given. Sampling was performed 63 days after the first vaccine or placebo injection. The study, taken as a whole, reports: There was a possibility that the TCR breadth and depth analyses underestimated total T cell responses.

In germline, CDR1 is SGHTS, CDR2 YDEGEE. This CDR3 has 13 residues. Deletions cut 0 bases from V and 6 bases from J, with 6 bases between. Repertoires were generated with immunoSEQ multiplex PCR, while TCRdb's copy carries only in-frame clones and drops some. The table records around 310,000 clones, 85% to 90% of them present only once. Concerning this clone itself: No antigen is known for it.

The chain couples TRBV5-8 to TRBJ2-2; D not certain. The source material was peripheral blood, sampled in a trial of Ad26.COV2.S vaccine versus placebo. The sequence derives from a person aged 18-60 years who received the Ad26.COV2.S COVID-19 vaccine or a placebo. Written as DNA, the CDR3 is TGTGCCAGCAGCTTGGGGACCTCCGGGGAGCTGTTTTTT. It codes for CASSLGTSGELFF.